The 16 T cell receptor beta chains below come from one sample, sequenced in a study of Graves' ophthalmopathy and Graves' hyperthyroidism (dated by TCRdb to about 2018). These reads were obtained on an Illumina HiSeq 2000. For repertoire sequencing, the TCR beta CDR3 regions were amplified from RNA transcripts. A first-round RT-PCR used HTBI primers with the Qiagen OneStep RT-PCR kit, followed by a second-round multiplex PCR, size selection and purification. Starting from the raw public reads, TCRdb applied fastp trimming at Q25, assembled clones with MiXCR and retained in-frame beta chains. For every CDR3 protein sequence, its rows merge into one entry that carries the most common genes and DNA. Present in this sample are 580,000 or so distinct CDR3 sequences, about 40% of which were seen just once. Roughly 4% of the sample belongs to the ten largest clones. The material sequenced was peripheral blood or thyroid tissue (not recorded which). These receptors all come from an adult man with Graves' hyperthyroidism.

The sample holds many counts of this clonotype. V gene TRBV7-2 combines with J gene TRBJ1-1; D is possibly TRBD1 (6 bases). The CDR3 covers 17 residues. Germline loops: CDR1 SGHTA, CDR2 FQGNSA. The V gene lost 5 bases and the J gene lost 0 bases, with 19 bases spanning the gap. CDR3 region: CASSLVGASPMNTEAFF. In DNA, the CDR3 is TGTGCCAGCAGCCTCGTGGGGGCCAGCCCTATGAACACTGAAGCTTTCTTT.

This clonotype was seen only once. The chain joins TRBV9 to TRBJ1-3; D gene ambiguous. Germline values: CDR1 SGDLS, CDR2 YYNGEE. The V end was cut by 2 bases, the J end by 7 bases, with 13 bases between. The CDR3 extends over 14 amino acids. The CDR3 protein is CASSVTNNLNTIYF. The DNA for the CDR3 is TGTGCCAGCAGCGTCACTAATAATCTGAACACCATATATTTT.

This clonotype has a handful of counts. This rearrangement joins TRBV9 to TRBJ1-1; 7 positions match TRBD1. With 0 bases clipped from V and 5 bases from J, the junction kept 4 bases outside the gene matches. From germline, CDR1 is SGDLS and CDR2 YYNGEE. The CDR3 consists of 14 residues. The CDR3 protein is CASSVGGGRTEAFF. DNA of the CDR3: TGTGCCAGCAGCGTAGGAGGGGGCCGAACTGAAGCTTTCTTT.

In its sample, this clonotype was seen once. The chain couples TRBV7-3 to TRBJ2-1; TRBD1 is a possible D gene (5 bases). Germline lookup yields CDR1 SGHTA and CDR2 FQGTGA. Trimming cost V 2 bases and J 4 bases, with 9 bases left between them. The CDR3 has 14 amino acids. The DNA of the CDR3 is TGTGCCAGCAGCTTATCAGGGCAATACAATGAGCAGTTCTTC. Translated, it gives CASSLSGQYNEQFF.

The chain combines TRBV27 with TRBJ2-3, with 11 bases that match TRBD2. The CDR3 runs 16 residues. Losses at the gene ends were 5 bases for V and 8 bases for J; bases not matched to a gene: 12. Looked up from germline, CDR1 is MNHEY and CDR2 is SMNVEV (reference sequence). The CDR3: CASSTRSGGAWTTQYF. The CDR3 DNA sequence: TGTGCCAGCAGTACCCGTAGCGGGGGGGCTTGGACTACGCAGTATTTT.

This rearrangement joins TRBV20-1 to TRBJ2-7; D gene uncertain. V was pared by 3 bases and J by 0 bases, with 21 bases between. This CDR3 contains 17 residues. Germline CDR1 reads DFQATT; CDR2 reads SNEGSKA (reference sequence). CDR3 loop: CSASSGLGPSSSYEQYF. In DNA, the CDR3 is TGCAGTGCTAGTTCCGGGCTTGGGCCCTCGAGCTCCTACGAGCAGTACTTC.

In its sample, this clonotype was seen many times. The chain has TRBV18 and TRBJ1-2, with D unclear. V lost 3 bases, J lost 7 bases, and 9 bases lay in between. The CDR3 runs 12 residues. Per germline, CDR1 KGHSH and CDR2 LQKENI. This chain's CDR3 is CASSPDNRGYTF. In DNA form, the CDR3 reads TGTGCCAGCTCACCTGATAATCGTGGCTACACCTTC.

The chain carries TRBV5-5 and TRBJ1-5, with 7 bases lining up with TRBD1. Trimming cost V 4 bases and J 2 bases; bases outside gene matches: 6. This CDR3 is built from 15 residues. Germline V CDR1 and CDR2: SGHKS, YYEKEE (reference sequence). In nucleotides, the CDR3 is TGTGCCAGCAGCCTGACAGGGAGGGGCAATCAGCCCCAGCATTTT. Translation gives CASSLTGRGNQPQHF.

The chain is built from TRBV29-1 and TRBJ2-5; D is uncertain. The germline V gene encodes CDR1 SQVTM and CDR2 ANQGSEA. The V end was cut by 4 bases, the J end by 1 base, with 13 bases between. The length of the CDR3 is 14 residues. CDR3 nucleotides: TGCAGCGTTGGGTTAGTAGGATCCCAAGAGACCCAGTACTTC. This encodes CSVGLVGSQETQYF.

This clonotype occurred many times. The chain is built from TRBV4-2 and TRBJ2-5, with TRBD2 identical over 9 bases. The CDR3 length is 16 residues. Trimming cost V 0 bases and J 6 bases; bases outside gene matches: 8. The germline CDR1 and CDR2 sequences are LGHNA and YNFKEQ. CDR3 residues: CASSQDLAGDPKTQYF. As DNA, the CDR3 is TGTGCCAGCAGCCAAGATTTAGCGGGAGACCCCAAGACCCAGTACTTC.

This clonotype was counted ten times or more. The chain links TRBV29-1 to TRBJ1-3, with D hard to call. The ends were cut back, 2 bases at V and 3 bases at J, with 8 bases in the middle. The CDR3 runs to 13 residues. Germline lookup yields CDR1 SQVTM and CDR2 ANQGSEA. The CDR3 DNA sequence: TGCAGCGTTGAAACGGGGAGTGGAAACACCATATATTTT. As protein: CSVETGSGNTIYF.

Concerning this clonotype itself: A much larger clone is a single base away; this may be a read error. The V gene is TRBV20-1, the J gene TRBJ1-5, with 12 bases aligning to TRBD1. CDR3 length: 17 amino acids. CDR1 and CDR2 (germline): DFQATT, SNEGSKA (reference sequence). For the CDR3, the DNA is TGCGGTGCTAGAGATAGCCGGGGACAGGGGGCGAATCAGCCCCAGCATTTT. Its translation: CGARDSRGQGANQPQHF.

V and J are TRBV25-1 and TRBJ2-5, with D perhaps matching TRBD1 (6 bases). The CDR3 has 15 amino acids. Germline CDR1 is MGHDK and CDR2 is SYGVNS. Trimming stripped 6 bases from V and 2 bases from J, with 16 bases between. Here the CDR3 DNA reads TGTGCCAGCAGACCCTCCAGGGGTCGACAAGAGACCCAGTACTTC. Translated, it gives CASRPSRGRQETQYF.

This clonotype was recorded at least ten times. The rearrangement uses TRBV7-9 and TRBJ2-7; 7 bases are shared with TRBD1. V trimming: 10 bases; J trimming: 0 bases; junction bases outside the gene matches: 6. CDR3 length equals 13 residues. Looked up from germline, CDR1 is SEHNR and CDR2 is FQNEAQ (reference sequence). DNA for the CDR3: TGTGCCATATGGGACAGAAGCTCCTACGAGCAGTACTTC. Translated: CAIWDRSSYEQYF.

The CDR3 sequence is CASSSAGQSSYEQYF. In DNA, the CDR3 is TGCGCCAGCAGCTCAGCGGGACAATCGTCCTACGAGCAGTACTTC. The V gene is TRBV5-1, the J gene TRBJ2-7; D is possibly TRBD2 (7 bases). V lost 3 bases and J lost 1, with 14 bases in between. The CDR3 runs 15 residues. Germline CDR1 is SGHRS and CDR2 is YFSETQ. The whole variable domain, filled in from reference TRBV5-1 and TRBJ2-7, reads KAGVTQTPRYLIKTRGQQVTLSCSPISGHRSVSWYQQTPGQGLQFLFEYFSETQRNKGNFPGRFSGRQFSNSRSEMNVSTLELGDSALYLCASSSAGQSSYEQYFGPGTRLTVT.

The chain employs TRBV2 and TRBJ1-5; 9 nucleotides align to TRBD1. Trimming removed 5 bases from V and 7 bases from J; junction bases left unmatched: 6. The CDR3 is 14 amino acids. Germline loops: CDR1 SNHLY, CDR2 FYNNEI. The CDR3 region is CASSLDRGRQPQHF. The CDR3, as DNA: TGTGCCAGCAGTTTGGACAGGGGACGACAGCCCCAGCATTTT.